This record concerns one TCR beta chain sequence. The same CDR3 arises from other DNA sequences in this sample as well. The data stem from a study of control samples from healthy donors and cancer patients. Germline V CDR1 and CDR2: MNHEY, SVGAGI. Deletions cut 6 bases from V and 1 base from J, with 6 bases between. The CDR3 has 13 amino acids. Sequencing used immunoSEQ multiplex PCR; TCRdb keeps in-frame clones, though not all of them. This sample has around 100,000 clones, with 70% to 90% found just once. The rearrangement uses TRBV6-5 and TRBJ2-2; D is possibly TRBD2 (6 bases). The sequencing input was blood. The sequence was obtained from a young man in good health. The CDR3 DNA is TGTGCCAGCAGGGGGGGGAACACCGGGGAGCTGTTTTTT. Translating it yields CASRGGNTGELFF.